The entry below describes one TCR beta chain. The antigen is undetermined. TCR sequencing used cDNA made by reverse transcription of extracted RNA. This table comes from immunoSEQ multiplex PCR, and its TCRdb copy is limited to in-frame clones, with some not included. The sample carries roughly 220,000 clones, over 60% recorded once. Documented treatment: oral pan-JAK inhibitor, 5-10 mg twice daily. Sampling of alopecia areata patients yielded lesional scalp punch biopsies as well as peripheral blood. CDR1 MGHDK and CDR2 SYGVNS come from the germline V gene. Trimming took off 4 bases at V and 5 bases at J, with 10 bases between the two ends. The CDR3 runs 13 residues. The sample originates from a study of CD8+ T cells in alopecia areata. The study, taken as a whole, reports: Normal scalp showed lower clonality than lesional scalp, especially alopecia totalis/universalis. Scalp repertoires also include resident alphabeta T cells from normal skin.

This chain links TRBV25-1 with TRBJ2-3; no reliable D call. The material was CD4+ T cells sorted from blood, obtained around week 44, from a patient treated with tofacitinib. The sequence was collected from a human donor with alopecia areata. DNA of the CDR3: TGTGCCAGCAGTGTATCAAACGGAGATACGCAGTATTTT. Protein sequence: CASSVSNGDTQYF.